These T cell receptor beta chains were read from a single sample in a study of T cell responses to AZD1222 COVID-19 vaccine. Assay used: immunoSEQ multiplex PCR; TCRdb lists only in-frame clones, some missing. The sample has some 120,000 clones, about 90% seen once; the top ten hold 7.5% to 8%. The material sequenced was peripheral blood, taken on day 0 of AZD1222 vaccination. The receptors derive from an adult in good health. Each CDR3 is given without its conserved first and last residue.

>TRBV6-4|14|TRBJ2-6
ASSDRGRSGANVLT
>TRBV5-8|13|TRBJ1-2
ASSPRLSWGYGYT
>TRBV30|12|TRBJ1-5
AGTWTGGRQPQH
>TRBV4-1|13|TRBJ1-5
ASSQDELGNQPQH
>TRBV7-3|13|TRBJ1-1
ASSLGQGGDTEAF
>TRBV18|11|TRBJ2-1
ASSMPLHNEQF
>TRBV6-5|13|TRBJ1-2
ASSTRDSRSYGYT
>TRBV28|10|TRBJ2-3
ASAGSTDTQY
>TRBV9|14|TRBJ2-5
ASSVGSGGAPETQY
>TRBV12-3/TRBV12-4|11|TRBJ2-3
ASSLQGTDTQY
>TRBV18|13|TRBJ2-3
ASSPPSGATDTQY
>TRBV30|10|TRBJ1-5
AWSVSPQPQH
>TRBV18|13|TRBJ2-3
ASSPPSQGDGTQY
>TRBV6-5|13|TRBJ1-2
ASSPSETGVRGYT
>TRBV18|12|TRBJ2-7
ASSPLDKGYEQY
>TRBV15|15|TRBJ2-2
ATSRGGARAFTGELF
>TRBV7-9|10|TRBJ1-1
ASSFGNTEAF
>TRBV10-2|9|TRBJ1-1
ASSEGNEAF
>TRBV5-1|14|TRBJ2-7
ASSLGGGVSSYEQY
>TRBV5-1|12|TRBJ2-1
ASSLGRAYNEQF
>TRBV7-8|13|TRBJ1-6
ASSLDTGRYSPLH
>TRBV7-6|13|TRBJ2-2
ASSLTGTNTGELF
>TRBV7-3|11|TRBJ2-7
ASAGGPMGEQY
>TRBV5-4|9|TRBJ1-1
ASGGVDEAF
>TRBV9|12|TRBJ2-5
ASSLGPNGETQY
>TRBV7-2|13|TRBJ2-5
ASSPLTGGRETQY
>TRBV7-2|13|TRBJ1-4
ASSPYRREPEKLF
>TRBV2|12|TRBJ2-7
ASTGLAGGNEQY